This T cell receptor (beta chain) is drawn from a study of low-dose radiotherapy and immunotherapy resistance in tumors. Sample time point: before trial treatment. This clonotype was found many times. Trimming shortened V by 7 bases and J by 5 bases, and 13 bases separated the two germline ends. Germline CDR1 SNHLY, CDR2 FYNNEI. The CDR3 consists of 13 residues. PCR amplification of the TCRs was performed with Phusion for 20 PCR cycles, and it relied on a constant-region primer together with a V-primer adapter. One entry per CDR3 protein results from TCRdb running MiXCR on the reads. The sample holds about 50,000 distinct CDR3 sequences, about an eighth seen once.

The sequenced sample was PBMCs, obtained before treatment. The chain joins TRBV2 to TRBJ2-3, with D maybe TRBD1 (5 bases). The TCR sequence derives from a female donor with ovarian cancer. CDR3 sequence (DNA): TGTGCCAGCATGGACACCCGAGTAGATACGCAGTATTTT. This translates into CASMDTRVDTQYF.